This record concerns one TCR beta chain sequence. Its antigen is unidentified. The data are from a study of OX40 agonist ivuxolimab in advanced cancers. Study-wide results and caveats: Low normalized T-cell clonal expansion also characterized some of the nonresponders. Blood T cells, both CD4+ and CD8+, expanded clonally by week 6 at 0.1 to 3.0 mg/kg. CD8+ T cells were the subset that, on average, had more expanded clones than CD4+.

Measured with immunoSEQ multiplex PCR; TCRdb has only the in-frame clones, and not every one. This sample has more than 65,000 clones, with roughly 78% found just once. Baseline, cycle 4 day 1, and cycle 7 day 1 were the blood sampling points. Sample: CD4+ or CD8+ T cells sorted from blood, taken in a trial of the OX40 agonist ivuxolimab. This receptor was obtained from an adult with an advanced solid tumor such as melanoma, head and neck, liver or kidney cancer.

Here the CDR3 DNA reads TGCGCCAGCAGCCAAGTATCGGGGAACACCGGGGAGCTGTTTTTT. Its translation: CASSQVSGNTGELFF. This sequence joins TRBV4-1 and TRBJ2-2; no clear D. Germline V CDR1 and CDR2: MGHRA, YSYEKL. With 1 base removed from V and 1 base from J, the gap between germline ends came to 7 bases. CDR3 length: 15 residues.